The 10 T cell receptor beta chains in this list originate from one sample, sequenced in a study of control samples from healthy donors and cancer patients. Sequenced by immunoSEQ multiplex PCR; TCRdb stores in-frame clones only, minus some. The sample shows some 130,000 clones, about nine tenths of them seen only once. Sample: blood. The source of these receptors is a woman younger than 45 in good health.

This chain connects TRBV5-6 to TRBJ2-3, with 8 bases that match TRBD2. The CDR3 totals 16 residues. Germline V gene sequence: CDR1 SGHDT, CDR2 YYEEEE. V dropped 2 bases and J dropped 1; count of bases not matched to a gene: 6. CDR3 loop: CASSLPSGSGTDTQYF. The CDR3 nucleotides read TGTGCCAGCAGCTTACCCAGCGGGAGTGGCACAGATACGCAGTATTTT.

The count of this clone is one. V gene TRBV7-9 combines with J gene TRBJ2-5; D may match TRBD1 or TRBD2 (5 bases each). Germline V gene sequence: CDR1 SEHNR, CDR2 FQNEAQ (reference sequence). There are 13 residues in the CDR3. Trimming left V 3 bases short and J 0 bases short, with 5 bases between. In nucleotides, the CDR3 is TGTGCCAGCAGCTTGGGGGACCAAGAGACCCAGTACTTC. This encodes CASSLGDQETQYF.

The gene calls are TRBV5-6 and TRBJ1-2, with 7 bases lining up with TRBD1. V dropped 2 bases and J dropped 2; count of bases not matched to a gene: 6. Per the germline V gene, CDR1 is SGHDT and CDR2 is YYEEEE. The CDR3 covers 15 residues. The DNA of the CDR3 is TGTGCCAGCAGCTTTAAAGGGGGCGCGAACTATGGCTACACCTTC. Translated, it gives CASSFKGGANYGYTF.

This chain connects TRBV24-1 to TRBJ1-5; 9 nucleotides agree with TRBD1. Germline V gives CDR1 KGHDR, CDR2 SFDVKD. Unmatched junction bases numbered 4, after V lost 4 bases and J lost 4 bases. The CDR3 totals 15 residues. The CDR3 loop reads CATSEDGQGNQPQHF. The CDR3 DNA sequence: TGTGCCACCAGTGAGGACGGACAGGGGAATCAGCCCCAGCATTTT.

The chain carries TRBV14 and TRBJ1-6, with 7 bases aligning to TRBD1. The CDR3 consists of 15 residues. V was clipped by 0 bases and J by 7 bases; unmatched bases: 3. Germline V gives CDR1 SGHDN, CDR2 FVKESK. CDR3 sequence: CASSQDAGGNSPLHF. The CDR3 DNA reads as TGTGCCAGCAGCCAAGACGCAGGGGGGAATTCACCCCTCCACTTT.

This clone was detected once. The chain recombines TRBV5-1 with TRBJ1-1, with 9 bases matching TRBD1. V lost 4 bases to trimming and J lost 5 bases; unmatched junction nucleotides: 6. The CDR3 loop spans 14 amino acids. The germline gives CDR1 SGHRS, CDR2 YFSETQ. The CDR3 sequence: CASSPGQGRTEAFF. For the CDR3, the DNA is TGCGCCAGCAGCCCCGGACAGGGGCGGACTGAAGCTTTCTTT.

This chain links TRBV6-5 with TRBJ2-7; D call uncertain. The CDR3 has 13 residues. The V and J ends lost 3 bases and 2 bases respectively, with 8 bases between them. CDR1 is MNHEY and CDR2 is SVGAGI in the germline V gene. CDR3 sequence: CASSYQRTYEQYF. CDR3 nucleotide sequence: TGTGCCAGCAGTTATCAGCGTACCTACGAGCAGTACTTC.

The chain uses TRBV5-1 and TRBJ2-1; TRBD2 aligns across 11 bases. V gave up 5 bases and J gave up 4 bases; unmatched junction bases: 5. This CDR3 has 15 amino acids. Germline assignment: CDR1 SGHRS and CDR2 YFSETQ. CDR3 residues: CASSLGTSGYNEQFF. The CDR3 region has the DNA TGCGCCAGCAGTCTTGGGACTAGCGGATACAATGAGCAGTTCTTC.

This clone showed up just a few times. In nucleotides, the CDR3 is TGTGCCAGCAGCGTAGCCGGGACAGGGTTGAGCGAGCAGTACTTC. Its translation: CASSVAGTGLSEQYF. This sequence joins TRBV9 and TRBJ2-7; 9 bases line up with TRBD1. Per germline, CDR1 SGDLS and CDR2 YYNGEE. Germline trimming cut 0 bases from V and 6 bases from J; bases unmatched to any gene: 7. The CDR3 length is 15 residues.

The V call is TRBV28, the J call TRBJ2-7; D not resolved. Per the germline V gene, CDR1 is MDHEN and CDR2 is SYDVKM. The CDR3 extends over 14 amino acids. Trimming cost V 4 bases and J 0 bases, with 10 bases left between them. The DNA for the CDR3 is TGTGCCAGCAGTTCACCTGGTTTCTCCTACGAGCAGTACTTC. Protein: CASSSPGFSYEQYF.